This record looks at one T cell receptor (beta chain) sequence and its context. The V gene lost 10 bases and the J gene lost 3 bases, with 11 bases spanning the gap. This CDR3 is 12 amino acids long. Germline V gene sequence: CDR1 ENHRY, CDR2 SYGVKD. These data come from a study of cytomegalovirus exposure and HLA in healthy donors. The PCR contained 60 Vbeta and 13 Jbeta primers. The method was immunoSEQ multiplex PCR; TCRdb's version includes in-frame clones alone and lacks a portion of them. The data contain around 40,000 clones, roughly 82% of them singletons. This chain joins TRBV10-3 and TRBJ2-3, with D possibly TRBD1 on 6 matching bases. The clonotype was recovered from a woman aged 18-29 years in good health and CMV-seropositive. The sample was PBMCs. The DNA of the CDR3 is TGTGCCACCTTGGACAGAACAGATACGCAGTATTTT. It encodes CATLDRTDTQYF.